The clone carrying this T cell receptor (beta chain) was seen a handful of times. The CDR3 contains 13 residues. Trimming cost V 4 bases and J 6 bases, with 13 bases left between them. The V gene's germline CDR1 is MGHRA and CDR2 YSYEKL. Combining a sample-barcoded 5' primer with a J-beta primer mix, a second PCR ran for about 7 to 11 cycles. TCRdb fed the 5' RACE reads into MiXCR, producing one record per CDR3 protein. The table lists about 720,000 distinct CDR3 sequences, about 24% of them singletons. These data belong to a study of blood T cells in healthy people across ages. The receptor's source is a man in his 70s in good health. V usage is TRBV4-1 and J usage is TRBJ2-7; perhaps TRBD2 as D (6 bases). The sequenced material came from blood. The CDR3 here is CASSLEGLPEQYF. DNA for the CDR3: TGCGCCAGCAGCCTGGAGGGACTTCCCGAGCAGTACTTC.